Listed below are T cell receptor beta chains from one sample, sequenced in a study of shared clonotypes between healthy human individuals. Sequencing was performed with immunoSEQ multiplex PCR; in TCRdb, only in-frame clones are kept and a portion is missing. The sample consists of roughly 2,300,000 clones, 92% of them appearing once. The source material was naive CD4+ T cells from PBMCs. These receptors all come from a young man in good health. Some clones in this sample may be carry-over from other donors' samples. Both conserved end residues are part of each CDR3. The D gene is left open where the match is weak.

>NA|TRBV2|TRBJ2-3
TGTGCCAGCAGCTTGTCCATGGCAGATACGCAGTATTTT
CASSLSMADTQYF
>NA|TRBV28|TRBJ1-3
TGTGCCAGCTGGGGGGGGTCCCCGGTTGGAAACACCATATATTTT
CASWGGSPVGNTIYF
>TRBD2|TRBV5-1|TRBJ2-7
TGCGCCAGCAGCTTCCGGCTAGCGGGAGGGCCACGCGGGGAGGCTCCCGAGCAGTACTTC
CASSFRLAGGPRGEAPEQYF
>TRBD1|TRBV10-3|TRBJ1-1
TGTGCCATCAGTGAGAAGAGGGGGCTAGTCATGAACACTGAAGCTTTCTTT
CAISEKRGLVMNTEAFF
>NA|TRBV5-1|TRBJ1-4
TGCGCCAGCAGCTTGGGCAACAGCAACCCCAATGAAAAACTGTTTTTT
CASSLGNSNPNEKLFF
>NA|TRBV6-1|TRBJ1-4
TGTGCCAGCAGTGGTTGGGAAAAACTGTTTTTT
CASSGWEKLFF
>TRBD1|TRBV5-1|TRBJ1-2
TGCGCCAGCAGCTTGGAGGTCGGGACAGGCCGCTACACCTTC
CASSLEVGTGRYTF
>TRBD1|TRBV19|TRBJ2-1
TGTGCCAGTAGTATTTCTGGACAGGGGGCAAGGAATGAGCAGTTCTTC
CASSISGQGARNEQFF
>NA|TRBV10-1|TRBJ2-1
TGCGCCAGCAGGCGGAAGGGGGAGTACAATGAGCAGTTCTTC
CASRRKGEYNEQFF
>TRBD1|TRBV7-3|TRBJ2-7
TGTGCCAGCAGCCCGGCTGGGGGACAGGGAGATTTCTACGAGCAGTACTTC
CASSPAGGQGDFYEQYF
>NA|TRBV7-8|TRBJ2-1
TGTGCCAGCAGCTTAGGAAGGGTTAACTACAATGAGCAGTTCTTC
CASSLGRVNYNEQFF
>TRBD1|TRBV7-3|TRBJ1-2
TGTGCCAGCAGCCGACAGGGGACGGGCTACACCTTC
CASSRQGTGYTF
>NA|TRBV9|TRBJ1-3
TGTGCCAGCAGCTTAGACTCTGGAAACACCATATATTTT
CASSLDSGNTIYF
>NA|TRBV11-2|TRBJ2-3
TGTGCCAGCAGCTTAGTTCGGGCGTATTTT
CASSLVRAYF
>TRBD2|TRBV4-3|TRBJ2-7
TGCGCCAGCAGCCCGCGGACTAGCGGGAGGACCTACGAGCAGTACTTC
CASSPRTSGRTYEQYF